Below are 30 T cell receptor beta chains sequenced from a single sample in a study of control samples from healthy donors and cancer patients. The method was immunoSEQ multiplex PCR; TCRdb's version includes in-frame clones alone and lacks a portion of them. The table includes roughly 120,000 clones, roughly 90% detected once. The source material was PBMCs. All receptors come from a woman aged 55-75 years with lung cancer.

V usage is TRBV3-1 (or the pseudogene TRBV3-2) and J usage is TRBJ2-7; D is uncertain. Germline V gives CDR1 LGHDT, CDR2 YNNKEL (reference sequence). The CDR3 is made up of 18 amino acids. Trimming took off 4 bases at V and 0 bases at J, with 22 bases between the two ends. CDR3 loop: CASSPHYPHADSSYEQYF. The CDR3 nucleotides are TGTGCCAGCAGCCCGCACTACCCCCATGCTGATAGCTCCTACGAGCAGTACTTC.

This clone was seen only a few times. The J gene is TRBJ1-2, the V gene TRBV5-1; D gene ambiguous. CDR1 and CDR2 from the germline V gene are SGHRS and YFSETQ. The CDR3 totals 15 residues. V lost 0 bases and J 2 bases, leaving 11 bases between the germline ends. The CDR3 DNA reads TGCGCCAGCAGCTTGGCGGCGGGGTTCAACTATGGCTACACCTTC. Translating it yields CASSLAAGFNYGYTF.

The rearrangement links TRBV5-8 to TRBJ1-1; tentative D call: TRBD1 (5 bases). Germline loops: CDR1 SGHTS, CDR2 YDEGEE. The length of the CDR3 is 17 residues. V lost 4 bases, J lost 0 bases, and 19 bases lay in between. The CDR3 coding sequence is TGTGCCAGCAGCAAAGCCTACGACAGCCGACTGAACACTGAAGCTTTCTTT. As protein: CASSKAYDSRLNTEAFF.

The V gene is TRBV7-3, the J gene TRBJ1-1; 8 bases agree with TRBD1. V was pared by 5 bases and J by 1 base, with 3 bases of the junction left unmatched. The CDR3 is made up of 14 amino acids. Germline loops: CDR1 SGHTA, CDR2 FQGTGA. The DNA for the CDR3 is TGTGCCAGCAGCCCTCAGGGGGCGAACACTGAAGCTTTCTTT. Protein product: CASSPQGANTEAFF.

This rearrangement joins TRBV12-1 to TRBJ2-3; the table's D call, TRBD1, has no DNA check behind it. TRBV12-1 is labeled a pseudogene. The CDR3 extends over 15 amino acids. The CDR3 DNA follows: TGTGCCAGCAGCTCGGACAGGGCGGGCACAGATACGCAGTATTTT. The encoded protein is CASSSDRAGTDTQYF.

This chain connects TRBV11-2 to TRBJ2-3; the D gene could be TRBD1 or TRBD2 (5 bases each). The germline V gene has CDR1 SGHAT and CDR2 FQNNGV. The V end was cut by 3 bases, the J end by 1 base, with 8 bases between. CDR3 size: 14 residues. This chain's CDR3 is CASSFRDGTDTQYF. The CDR3 bases are TGTGCCAGCAGCTTCCGGGACGGCACAGATACGCAGTATTTT.

V gene TRBV6-5 combines with J gene TRBJ1-1, with D perhaps TRBD1 (6 bases). The CDR3 has 11 residues. V was shortened by 5 bases and J by 10 bases, with 11 bases between the two germline ends. CDR1 and CDR2 from the germline V gene are MNHEY and SVGAGI. The CDR3 spells CASSQGLGAFF. The CDR3 DNA sequence: TGTGCCAGCAGTCAGGGGCTGGGAGCTTTCTTT.

The chain joins TRBV6-2 or TRBV6-3 to TRBJ1-2; TRBD1 aligns across 11 bases. There are 15 residues in the CDR3. Trimming removed 4 bases from V and 2 bases from J; junction bases left unmatched: 3. Germline lookup yields CDR1 MNHEY and CDR2 SVGEGT. As DNA, the CDR3 is TGTGCCAGCAGTTCCGGACAGGGGGCGAACTATGGCTACACCTTC. It encodes CASSSGQGANYGYTF.

In the case of this clone: A read error may produce the germline difference seen at one junction end. Other nucleotide sequences from this sample produce the same CDR3. The chain employs TRBV30 and TRBJ1-5, with no clear D. This CDR3 has 13 residues. Germline CDR1 GTSNPN, CDR2 SVGIG (reference sequence). CDR3 in DNA: TGCGCCTGGAGTGAAGGAAGCAATCAGCCCCAGCATTTT. Amino acid sequence: CAWSEGSNQPQHF.

This sequence joins TRBV3-1 (or the pseudogene TRBV3-2) and TRBJ2-3; 7 nucleotides line up with TRBD1. V shed 1 base and J 2 bases; nucleotides not matched to a gene: 6. The length of the CDR3 is 16 residues. The V gene's germline CDR1 is LGHDT and CDR2 YNNKEL (reference sequence). The CDR3 protein is CASSQAKDRYTDTQYF. In DNA, the CDR3 is TGTGCCAGCAGCCAAGCCAAGGACAGGTACACAGATACGCAGTATTTT.

The chain recombines TRBV5-1 with TRBJ2-5; 8 positions match TRBD2. Germline assignment: CDR1 SGHRS and CDR2 YFSETQ. Trimming removed 4 bases from V and 1 base from J; junction bases left unmatched: 3. CDR3 length: 14 amino acids. The CDR3 loop is CASSDGRAQETQYF. CDR3 sequence (DNA): TGCGCCAGCAGCGACGGGAGGGCCCAAGAGACCCAGTACTTC.

V usage is TRBV27 and J usage is TRBJ2-1; 16 nucleotides align to TRBD2. Germline assignment: CDR1 MNHEY and CDR2 SMNVEV (reference sequence). Unmatched junction bases numbered 7, after V lost 7 bases and J lost 1 base. The CDR3 has 18 amino acids. CDR3 nucleotides: TGTGCCAGCAAGCGGGGACTAGCGGGGGGGTTTTCCTACAATGAGCAGTTCTTC. Protein sequence: CASKRGLAGGFSYNEQFF.

In its sample, this clone was seen a few times. The CDR3 reads CASRDGTDPYNEQFF. The CDR3 nucleotides read TGTGCCAGCAGGGACGGGACAGACCCGTACAATGAGCAGTTCTTC. The genes are TRBV2 and TRBJ2-1; 7 bases are shared with TRBD1. Per the germline V gene, CDR1 is SNHLY and CDR2 is FYNNEI. The V gene end was trimmed by 6 bases and the J gene end by 4 bases; junction bases not matched to a gene: 9. This CDR3 spans 15 amino acids.

The V and J genes are TRBV24-1 and TRBJ1-2; TRBD1 matches 12 bases. The CDR3 loop spans 17 amino acids. V dropped 3 bases and J dropped 7; count of bases not matched to a gene: 11. CDR1 is KGHDR, CDR2 SFDVKD, per germline. This CDR3 reads CATSDEAPGTGGSGYTF. The DNA of the CDR3 is TGTGCCACCAGTGATGAAGCCCCCGGGACAGGGGGCTCTGGCTACACCTTC.

This chain connects TRBV3-1 (or the pseudogene TRBV3-2) to TRBJ2-1; 11 nucleotides line up with TRBD2. Germline V gives CDR1 LGHDT, CDR2 YNNKEL (reference sequence). This CDR3 is built from 16 residues. The trim removed 1 base at V and 10 bases at J, leaving 9 bases unmatched. CDR3 loop: CASSQVGIAGGQEQFF. The CDR3 DNA sequence: TGTGCCAGCAGCCAAGTTGGAATAGCGGGGGGGCAGGAGCAGTTCTTC.

This clone is a singleton in its sample. The CDR3 DNA follows: TGTGCCACCAGCAGAGCGGGGGAGGGGACCGGGGAGCTGTTTTTT. Encoded protein: CATSRAGEGTGELFF. This chain uses TRBV15 with TRBJ2-2, with 7 bases fitting TRBD2. This CDR3 has 15 residues. Per germline, CDR1 LNHNV and CDR2 YYDKDF (reference sequence). Trimming at V came to 1 base and at J to 5 bases, leaving 4 bases not matched to a gene. Looking up the rest from reference TRBV15 and TRBJ2-2 gives the full variable domain: DAMVIQNPRYQVTQFGKPVTLSCSQTLNHNVMYWYQQKSSQAPKLLFHYYDKDFNNEADTPDNFQSRRPNTSFCFLDIRSPGLGDTAMYLCATSRAGEGTGELFFGEGSRLTVL.

The rearrangement joins TRBV3-1 (or the pseudogene TRBV3-2) to TRBJ1-1; no firm D call. This CDR3 region has 14 residues. Trimming took 8 bases from V and 0 from J, leaving 13 bases between them. Germline V gene lookup returns CDR1 LGHDT and CDR2 YNNKEL (reference sequence). CDR3 sequence: CASRPADLNTEAFF. The CDR3 DNA sequence: TGTGCCAGCCGCCCTGCGGACCTGAACACTGAAGCTTTCTTT.

The genes are TRBV30 and TRBJ1-1; the D is unclear. Germline CDR1 and CDR2: GTSNPN and SVGIG (reference sequence). The length of the CDR3 is 14 residues. The germline V and J ends were trimmed by 2 bases and 5 bases, with 15 bases remaining between them. The CDR3, as DNA: TGTGCCTGGAGTCTGACTCCCCTGAGGACTGAAGCTTTCTTT. Its translation is CAWSLTPLRTEAFF.

The V call is TRBV30, the J call TRBJ2-2; no definite D call. Trimming left V 0 bases short and J 3 bases short, with 8 bases between. CDR1 is GTSNPN and CDR2 is SVGIG in the germline V gene (reference sequence). This CDR3 has 14 amino acids. Here the CDR3 reads CAWSVDRHTGELFF. The CDR3 DNA follows: TGTGCCTGGAGTGTGGACCGGCACACCGGGGAGCTGTTTTTT.

In DNA, the CDR3 is TGTGCCAGTAGTGATCCGAACACTGAAGCTTTCTTT. It is translated as CASSDPNTEAFF. This chain links TRBV19 with TRBJ1-1; no definite D call. The CDR3 has 12 amino acids. V was cut by 5 bases and J by 1 base, with 5 bases left in between. Germline V gives CDR1 LNHDA, CDR2 SQIVND (reference sequence).

This chain connects TRBV24-1 to TRBJ2-1; D possibly uses TRBD1 or TRBD2 (5 bases each). Germline V gene sequence: CDR1 KGHDR, CDR2 SFDVKD. The CDR3 is 12 amino acids. V was shortened by 2 bases and J by 9 bases, with 7 bases between the two germline ends. The CDR3 DNA reads TGTGCCACCAGTGATTGGGGGAGTGAGCAGTTCTTC. It yields the protein CATSDWGSEQFF.

The CDR3 protein is CASSFGAGLAGVDEQFF. CDR3 coding DNA: TGTGCCAGCAGTTTTGGAGCCGGGCTAGCGGGAGTCGATGAGCAGTTCTTC. This chain joins TRBV28 and TRBJ2-1; 10 nucleotides agree with TRBD2. CDR3 length: 17 amino acids. Germline V gene sequence: CDR1 MDHEN, CDR2 SYDVKM. V was clipped by 3 bases and J by 8 bases; unmatched bases: 13.

V usage is TRBV27 and J usage is TRBJ2-5, with D hard to call. This CDR3 spans 12 amino acids. Trimming removed 6 bases from V and 6 bases from J, with 11 bases in between. In germline, CDR1 is MNHEY, CDR2 SMNVEV (reference sequence). CDR3 region: CASSLRGKTQYF. The CDR3 DNA is TGTGCCAGCAGCCTCCGTGGAAAGACCCAGTACTTC.

The chain links TRBV5-4 to TRBJ2-2; tentatively, D is TRBD2 (6 bases). V lost 4 bases to trimming and J lost 4 bases, with 14 bases between them. This CDR3 has 15 residues. Germline CDR1 and CDR2: SGHNT and YYREEE (reference sequence). The CDR3: CASSSSRESTGELFF. The CDR3 nucleotides are TGTGCCAGCAGCAGTTCCCGGGAGTCCACCGGGGAGCTGTTTTTT.

V is TRBV5-6 and J is TRBJ1-3, with 9 bases identical to TRBD1. Looked up from germline, CDR1 is SGHDT and CDR2 is YYEEEE. J lost 2 bases, V lost 5 bases, and 2 bases had no gene match. CDR3 length: 14 residues. The CDR3 DNA sequence: TGTGCCAGCAGAAGACAGGGGGCTGGAAACACCATATATTTT. It encodes CASRRQGAGNTIYF.

The DNA for the CDR3 is TGTGCCAGCAGTGAGAAGGGACAGGGCAGCTCCTACGAGCAGTACTTC. This encodes CASSEKGQGSSYEQYF. The rearrangement uses TRBV6-1 and TRBJ2-7, with 9 bases that match TRBD1. From germline, CDR1 is MNHNS and CDR2 SASEGT. V lost 3 bases to trimming and J lost 0 bases; unmatched junction nucleotides: 6. The CDR3 totals 16 residues.

The rearrangement links TRBV5-4 to TRBJ2-7; TRBD1 agrees at 12 bases. This CDR3 has 15 amino acids. Germline V gives CDR1 SGHNT, CDR2 YYREEE (reference sequence). V gave up 1 base and J gave up 4 bases; unmatched junction bases: 3. The CDR3 is CASSLTGQGAYEQYF. The CDR3 DNA reads as TGTGCCAGCAGCTTGACGGGACAGGGGGCTTACGAGCAGTACTTC. Using reference TRBV5-4 and TRBJ2-7 for the parts outside the CDR3, the full variable domain is ETGVTQSPTHLIKTRGQQVTLRCSSQSGHNTVSWYQQALGQGPQFIFQYYREEENGRGNFPPRFSGLQFPNYSSELNVNALELDDSALYLCASSLTGQGAYEQYFGPGTRLTVT.

The rearrangement joins TRBV12-3 or TRBV12-4 to TRBJ2-3; D may correspond to TRBD1 or TRBD2 (5 bases each). This CDR3 is built from 11 residues. Trimming removed 3 bases at V and 13 bases at J, with 11 bases between. CDR3 nucleotides: TGTGCCAGCAGTTTCGGGGCGGTAAAGTATTTT. Its protein is CASSFGAVKYF.

This chain connects TRBV19 to TRBJ2-7, with 7 bases that match TRBD1. Per germline, CDR1 LNHDA and CDR2 SQIVND (reference sequence). V lost 6 bases to trimming and J lost 2 bases; unmatched junction nucleotides: 7. The CDR3 has 14 amino acids. For the CDR3, the DNA is TGTGCCAGTAGGCCGGGACAGCCCCCCTACGAGCAGTACTTC. It is translated as CASRPGQPPYEQYF. The whole variable domain, filled in from reference TRBV19 and TRBJ2-7, reads DGGITQSPKYLFRKEGQNVTLSCEQNLNHDAMYWYRQDPGQGLRLIYYSQIVNDFQKGDIAEGYSVSREKKESFPLTVTSAQKNPTAFYLCASRPGQPPYEQYFGPGTRLTVT.

V is TRBV29-1 and J is TRBJ2-1; D gene unclear. Per germline, CDR1 SQVTM and CDR2 ANQGSEA. The length of the CDR3 is 11 residues. V lost 6 bases to trimming and J lost 3 bases, with 6 bases between them. DNA for the CDR3: TGCAGCGTAGCAAACTACAATGAGCAGTTCTTC. Its translation: CSVANYNEQFF.